Presented here are 21 T cell receptor beta chains from one specimen sequenced in a study of shared clonotypes between healthy human individuals. CD45RO-negative CD8 cells positively selected for CCR7 made up the naive population, which excluded terminally differentiated effector memory CD45RA+ cells. The protocol was immunoSEQ multiplex PCR, while the TCRdb copy is restricted to in-frame clones and leaves out a portion. The sample contains around 650,000 clones, 90% to 97% of which appear only once. The sequenced material came from naive CD8+ T cells sorted from blood. These receptors were collected from a woman aged 25 to 45 in good health.

This clone was detected only once. This chain links TRBV5-1 with TRBJ2-5; D possibly corresponds to TRBD1 (5 bases). TRBJ2-7 explains the end of the DNA better; the J call may be wrong. The V gene's germline CDR1 is SGHRS and CDR2 YFSETQ. The CDR3 contains 15 residues. CDR3 region: CASSSSGSLYGEQYF. CDR3 nucleotides: TGCGCCAGCAGCTCTTCAGGGTCACTTTATGGCGAGCAGTACTTC.

The V gene is TRBV6-5, the J gene TRBJ1-1; the D gene is possibly TRBD1 (5 bases). The V end was cut by 2 bases, the J end by 3 bases, with 10 bases between. The CDR3 sequence is 14 residues long. CDR1 MNHEY and CDR2 SVGAGI come from the germline V gene. CDR3 residues: CASSYVDSDTEAFF. As DNA, the CDR3 is TGTGCCAGCAGTTACGTCGACAGTGACACTGAAGCTTTCTTT.

The V and J genes are TRBV11-2 and TRBJ2-7; 16 positions agree with TRBD2. Looked up from germline, CDR1 is SGHAT and CDR2 is FQNNGV. V was clipped by 8 bases and J by 8 bases; unmatched bases: 12. The CDR3 totals 16 residues. CDR3 sequence reads: CASRGVKGLAGGKQYF. The CDR3, as DNA: TGTGCCAGCCGGGGGGTTAAGGGACTAGCGGGAGGGAAGCAGTACTTC.

The chain is built from TRBV29-1 and TRBJ1-5; TRBD1 might be the D (6 bases). CDR1 SQVTM and CDR2 ANQGSEA come from the germline V gene. This CDR3 is 14 amino acids long. V lost 7 bases, J lost 0 bases, and 13 bases lay in between. The CDR3 loop is CSGIGTNSNQPQHF. CDR3 nucleotides: TGCAGCGGGATCGGGACAAATAGCAATCAGCCCCAGCATTTT.

This chain links TRBV15 with TRBJ2-1; TRBD1 aligns across 10 bases. CDR3 length: 16 amino acids. With 1 base clipped from V and 4 bases from J, the junction kept 4 bases outside the gene matches. Germline assignment: CDR1 LNHNV and CDR2 YYDKDF (reference sequence). Here the CDR3 DNA reads TGTGCCACCAGCAGAGCAGGGACAGGGGTTTACAATGAGCAGTTCTTC. Its protein is CATSRAGTGVYNEQFF. The full variable domain, rest sourced from reference TRBV15 and TRBJ2-1, is DAMVIQNPRYQVTQFGKPVTLSCSQTLNHNVMYWYQQKSSQAPKLLFHYYDKDFNNEADTPDNFQSRRPNTSFCFLDIRSPGLGDTAMYLCATSRAGTGVYNEQFFGPGTRLTVL.

The V call is TRBV4-1, the J call TRBJ1-2; D is ambiguous. V gave up 0 bases and J gave up 5 bases, with 13 bases separating them. The germline gives CDR1 MGHRA, CDR2 YSYEKL. The CDR3 is 15 amino acids. DNA for the CDR3: TGCGCCAGCAGCCAAGATCAGGAGACTTGGTATGGCTACACCTTC. Translating gives CASSQDQETWYGYTF.

This clone has only one observation. This chain uses TRBV5-4 with TRBJ2-5; a weak D match, TRBD2 (6 bases). Germline V gives CDR1 SGHNT, CDR2 YYREEE (reference sequence). The CDR3 contains 16 residues. V was trimmed by 0 bases and J by 9 bases, leaving 21 bases between them. CDR3 protein: CASSLEAGSRGIAQYF. The CDR3 DNA reads as TGTGCCAGCAGCTTGGAGGCCGGGAGCCGAGGGATCGCCCAGTACTTC. Combining the CDR3 with reference TRBV5-4 and TRBJ2-5 gives the whole variable domain ETGVTQSPTHLIKTRGQQVTLRCSSQSGHNTVSWYQQALGQGPQFIFQYYREEENGRGNFPPRFSGLQFPNYSSELNVNALELDDSALYLCASSLEAGSRGIAQYFGPGTRLLVL.

In the case of this clone: The same CDR3 also results from other DNA sequences found in this sample. The chain joins TRBV19 to TRBJ2-1; D call uncertain. V lost 3 bases, J lost 0 bases, and 3 bases lay in between. The CDR3 totals 13 residues. Germline V gene lookup returns CDR1 LNHDA and CDR2 SQIVND (reference sequence). The CDR3 DNA reads as TGTGCCAGTAGTATCTCCTCCTACAATGAGCAGTTCTTC. It encodes CASSISSYNEQFF.

V is TRBV21-1 and J is TRBJ1-5. TRBV21-1 counts as a pseudogene. The CDR3 length is 15 residues. CDR3 nucleotides: TGTGCCACTCATGTAGGAGGGTCGAGCAATCAGCCCCAGCATTTT. This codes for CATHVGGSSNQPQHF.

The gene calls are TRBV18 and TRBJ2-1; 10 bases map to TRBD2. V dropped 2 bases and J dropped 4; count of bases not matched to a gene: 8. This CDR3 region has 17 residues. Germline CDR1 is KGHSH and CDR2 is LQKENI. The CDR3 reads CASSPVSGRETYNEQFF. In nucleotides, the CDR3 is TGTGCCAGCTCACCAGTGAGCGGGAGGGAAACATACAATGAGCAGTTCTTC.

This clone showed up just a few times. This chain connects TRBV5-4 to TRBJ2-3; 13 bases are a match to TRBD2. The CDR3 totals 14 residues. J gave up 5 bases and V 5 bases, and 2 bases lay outside the gene matches. CDR1 and CDR2 (germline): SGHNT, YYREEE (reference sequence). DNA of the CDR3: TGTGCCAGCAGTGGACTAGCGGGAGTAGATACGCAGTATTTT. This translates into CASSGLAGVDTQYF.

This chain links TRBV4-2 with TRBJ2-2; TRBD1 matches 8 bases. The junction had 3 bases not matched to a gene; V was cut back by 2 bases and J by 4 bases. CDR3 length: 15 amino acids. In germline, CDR1 is LGHNA, CDR2 YNFKEQ. The CDR3 here is CASSQPTGATGELFF. The DNA for the CDR3 is TGTGCCAGCAGCCAACCGACAGGGGCCACCGGGGAGCTGTTTTTT.

V usage is TRBV19 and J usage is TRBJ1-1, with D possibly matching TRBD1 (5 bases). V dropped 5 bases and J dropped 0 bases, with 13 bases sitting between them. The CDR3 length is 15 residues. CDR1 is LNHDA and CDR2 is SQIVND in the germline V gene (reference sequence). CDR3 in DNA: TGTGCCAGTAGTCCTTACACAGGATTGAACACTGAAGCTTTCTTT. Protein: CASSPYTGLNTEAFF. Together with reference TRBV19 and TRBJ1-1, the CDR3 gives the full variable domain: DGGITQSPKYLFRKEGQNVTLSCEQNLNHDAMYWYRQDPGQGLRLIYYSQIVNDFQKGDIAEGYSVSREKKESFPLTVTSAQKNPTAFYLCASSPYTGLNTEAFFGQGTRLTVV.

This chain connects TRBV29-1 to TRBJ2-1; D is uncertain. Trimming shortened V by 3 bases and J by 4 bases, and 13 bases separated the two germline ends. Germline CDR1 SQVTM, CDR2 ANQGSEA. The CDR3 totals 14 residues. The CDR3 region is CSVDRGEVYNEQFF. CDR3 DNA sequence: TGCAGCGTTGATCGCGGTGAGGTTTACAATGAGCAGTTCTTC.

The DNA of the CDR3 is TGCGCCAGCAGCCAAGATAGGCAGCAGGGGAATTGGGTGAATGAGCAGTTCTTC. It specifies CASSQDRQQGNWVNEQFF. This chain links TRBV4-1 with TRBJ2-1, with D maybe TRBD1 (6 bases). The CDR3 sequence is 18 residues long. The V and J ends lost 0 bases and 7 bases respectively, with 22 bases between them. The germline V gene has CDR1 MGHRA and CDR2 YSYEKL.

V usage is TRBV5-6 and J usage is TRBJ2-3, with D possibly being TRBD2 (6 bases). Trimming cost V 0 bases and J 0 bases, with 11 bases left between them. The germline V gene has CDR1 SGHDT and CDR2 YYEEEE. The CDR3 has 16 residues. The CDR3 reads CASSLVGSGSTDTQYF. CDR3 DNA: TGTGCCAGCAGCTTGGTTGGTAGCGGAAGCACAGATACGCAGTATTTT.

V and J are TRBV15 and TRBJ2-5; no definite D call. Germline V gene sequence: CDR1 LNHNV, CDR2 YYDKDF (reference sequence). The CDR3 sequence is 15 residues long. The germline V and J ends were trimmed by 0 bases and 4 bases, with 12 bases remaining between them. CDR3 in amino acids: CATSRDWSPGETQYF. CDR3 nucleotides: TGTGCCACCAGCAGAGATTGGAGTCCGGGAGAGACCCAGTACTTC.

The J gene is TRBJ1-3, the V gene TRBV9; a weak D match, TRBD1 (6 bases). Germline V gives CDR1 SGDLS, CDR2 YYNGEE. V lost 5 bases, J lost 2 bases, and 11 bases lay in between. The CDR3 is 14 residues long. CDR3 loop: CASRGGPPGNTIYF. CDR3 sequence (DNA): TGTGCCAGCAGAGGGGGACCCCCTGGAAACACCATATATTTT.

The rearrangement uses TRBV7-6 and TRBJ2-3; maybe TRBD2 (6 bases). CDR1 SGHVS and CDR2 FNYEAQ come from the germline V gene. V lost 1 base to trimming and J lost 12 bases, with 11 bases between them. The CDR3 has 12 amino acids. The CDR3 coding sequence is TGTGCCAGCAGCTTAGGAAGGGACTCTCAGTATTTT. This codes for CASSLGRDSQYF.

V gene TRBV5-4 combines with J gene TRBJ2-7, with 9 bases lining up with TRBD1. The V gene's germline CDR1 is SGHNT and CDR2 YYREEE (reference sequence). After removal of 0 bases from V and 4 bases from J, the junction contained 5 bases not matched to a gene. This CDR3 comprises 15 residues. DNA of the CDR3: TGTGCCAGCAGCTTGGGGGGGACAGGGTCATACGAGCAGTACTTC. Its protein is CASSLGGTGSYEQYF.

This clone was observed a handful of times. V gene TRBV15 combines with J gene TRBJ1-5; D is ambiguous. This CDR3 has 14 residues. V was shortened by 1 base and J by 3 bases, with 7 bases between the two germline ends. Germline V gives CDR1 LNHNV, CDR2 YYDKDF (reference sequence). In DNA form, the CDR3 reads TGTGCCACCAGCAGAGTGTGGGACAATCAGCCCCAGCATTTT. This codes for CATSRVWDNQPQHF.